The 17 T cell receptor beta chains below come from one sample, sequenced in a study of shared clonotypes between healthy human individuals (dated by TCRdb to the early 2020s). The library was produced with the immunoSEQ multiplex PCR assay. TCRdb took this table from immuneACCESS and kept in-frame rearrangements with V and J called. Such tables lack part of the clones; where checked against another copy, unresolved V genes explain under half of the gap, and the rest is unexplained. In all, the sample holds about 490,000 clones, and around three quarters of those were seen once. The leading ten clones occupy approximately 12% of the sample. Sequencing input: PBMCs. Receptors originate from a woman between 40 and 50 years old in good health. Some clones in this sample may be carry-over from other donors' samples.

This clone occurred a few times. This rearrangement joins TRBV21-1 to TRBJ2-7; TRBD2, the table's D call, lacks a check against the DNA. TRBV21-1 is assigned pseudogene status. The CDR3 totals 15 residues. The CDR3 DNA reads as TGTGCCAGCAGCAAAGCTTGGGAGGCTACCTACGAGCAGTACTTC. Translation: CASSKAWEATYEQYF.

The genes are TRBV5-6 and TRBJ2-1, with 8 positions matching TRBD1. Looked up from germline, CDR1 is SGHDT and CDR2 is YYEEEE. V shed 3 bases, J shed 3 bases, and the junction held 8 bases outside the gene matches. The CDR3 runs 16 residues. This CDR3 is CASSSRADRDYNEQFF. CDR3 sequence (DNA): TGTGCCAGCAGCTCCCGAGCGGACAGGGACTACAATGAGCAGTTCTTC.

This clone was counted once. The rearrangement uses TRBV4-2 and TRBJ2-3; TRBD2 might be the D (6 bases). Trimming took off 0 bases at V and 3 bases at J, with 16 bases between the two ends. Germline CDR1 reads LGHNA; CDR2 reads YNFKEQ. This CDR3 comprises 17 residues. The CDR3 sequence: CASSQESGGVQTDTQYF. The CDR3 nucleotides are TGTGCCAGCAGCCAAGAGAGCGGCGGGGTGCAAACAGATACGCAGTATTTT.

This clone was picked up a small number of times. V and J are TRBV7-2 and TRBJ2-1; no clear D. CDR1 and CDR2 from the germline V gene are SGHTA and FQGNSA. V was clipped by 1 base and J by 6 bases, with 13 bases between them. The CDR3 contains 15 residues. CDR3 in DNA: TGTGCCAGCAGCTTAGGAACCGATTTGGGCAATGAGCAGTTCTTC. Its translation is CASSLGTDLGNEQFF.

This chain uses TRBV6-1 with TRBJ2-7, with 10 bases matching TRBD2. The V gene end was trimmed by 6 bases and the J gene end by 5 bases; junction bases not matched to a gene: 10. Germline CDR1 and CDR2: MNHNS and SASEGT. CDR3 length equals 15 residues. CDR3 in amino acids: CASSPPAGGPHEQYF. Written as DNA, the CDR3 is TGTGCCAGCAGCCCCCCAGCGGGAGGGCCCCACGAGCAGTACTTC.

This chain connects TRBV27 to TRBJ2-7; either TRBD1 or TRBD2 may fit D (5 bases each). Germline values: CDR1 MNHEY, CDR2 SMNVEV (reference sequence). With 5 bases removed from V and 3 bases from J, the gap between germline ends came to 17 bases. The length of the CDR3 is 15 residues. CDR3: CASSLRGPVDYEQYF. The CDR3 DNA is TGTGCCAGCAGTCTTCGGGGCCCAGTTGACTACGAGCAGTACTTC.

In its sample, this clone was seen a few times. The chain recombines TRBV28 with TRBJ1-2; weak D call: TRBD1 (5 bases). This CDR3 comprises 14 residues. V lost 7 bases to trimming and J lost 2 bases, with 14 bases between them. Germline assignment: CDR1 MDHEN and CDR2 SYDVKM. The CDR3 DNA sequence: TGTGCCAGCATACGGGACGGGGAGAACTATGGCTACACCTTC. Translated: CASIRDGENYGYTF.

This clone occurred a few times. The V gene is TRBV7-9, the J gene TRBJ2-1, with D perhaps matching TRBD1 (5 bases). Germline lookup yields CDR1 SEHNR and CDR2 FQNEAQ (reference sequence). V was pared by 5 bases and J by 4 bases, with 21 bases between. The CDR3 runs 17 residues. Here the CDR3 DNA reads TGTGCCAGCAGCACGAACCGATTAACAACAGGTTACAATGAGCAGTTCTTC. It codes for CASSTNRLTTGYNEQFF.

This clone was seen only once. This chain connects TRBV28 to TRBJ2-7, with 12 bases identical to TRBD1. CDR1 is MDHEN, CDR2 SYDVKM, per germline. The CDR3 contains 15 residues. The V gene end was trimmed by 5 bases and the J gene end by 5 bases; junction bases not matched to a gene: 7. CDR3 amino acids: CASSRPGQGAHEQYF. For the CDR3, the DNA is TGTGCCAGCAGTCGGCCGGGACAGGGGGCCCACGAGCAGTACTTC.

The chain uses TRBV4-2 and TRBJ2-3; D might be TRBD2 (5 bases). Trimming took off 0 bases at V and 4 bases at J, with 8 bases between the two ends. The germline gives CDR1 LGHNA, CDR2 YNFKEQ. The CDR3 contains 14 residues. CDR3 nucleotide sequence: TGTGCCAGCAGCCAAGAGAGGGCTTCAGATACGCAGTATTTT. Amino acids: CASSQERASDTQYF.

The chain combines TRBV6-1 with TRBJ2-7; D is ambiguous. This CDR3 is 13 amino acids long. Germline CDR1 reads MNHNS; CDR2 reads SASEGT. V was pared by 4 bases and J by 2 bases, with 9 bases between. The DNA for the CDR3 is TGTGCCAGCAGTGGCTACGGTCCCTACGAGCAGTACTTC. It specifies CASSGYGPYEQYF.

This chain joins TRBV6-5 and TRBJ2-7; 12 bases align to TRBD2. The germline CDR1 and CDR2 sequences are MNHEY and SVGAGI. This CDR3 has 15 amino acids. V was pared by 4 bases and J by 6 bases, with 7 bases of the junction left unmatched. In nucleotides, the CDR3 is TGTGCCAGCAGTTCACTGACTAGCGGGAGCGGCGAGCAGTACTTC. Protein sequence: CASSSLTSGSGEQYF.

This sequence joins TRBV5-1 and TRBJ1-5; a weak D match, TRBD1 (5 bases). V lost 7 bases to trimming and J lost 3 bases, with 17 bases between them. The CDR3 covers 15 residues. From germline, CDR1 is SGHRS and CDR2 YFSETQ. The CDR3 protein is CASSPGQLHNQPQHF. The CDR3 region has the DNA TGCGCCAGCTCCCCGGGGCAGCTCCACAATCAGCCCCAGCATTTT.

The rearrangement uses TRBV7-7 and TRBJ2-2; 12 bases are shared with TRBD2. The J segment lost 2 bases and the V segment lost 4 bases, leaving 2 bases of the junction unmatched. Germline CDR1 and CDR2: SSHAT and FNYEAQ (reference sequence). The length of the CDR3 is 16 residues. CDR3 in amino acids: CASSSTSGRNTGELFF. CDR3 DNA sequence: TGTGCCAGCAGCTCGACTAGCGGGAGAAACACCGGGGAGCTGTTTTTT.

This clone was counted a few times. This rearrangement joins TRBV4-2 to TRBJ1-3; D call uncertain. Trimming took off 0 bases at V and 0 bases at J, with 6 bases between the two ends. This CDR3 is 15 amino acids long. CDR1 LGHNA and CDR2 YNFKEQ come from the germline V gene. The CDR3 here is CASSQDRSSGNTIYF. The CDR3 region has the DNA TGTGCCAGCAGCCAAGACAGGAGCTCTGGAAACACCATATATTTT.

DNA of the CDR3: TGTGCCAGCAGCCCCCATTCTGGGACAGGGGGATCAGGGCAGTACTTC. This sequence encodes CASSPHSGTGGSGQYF. The V call is TRBV14, the J call TRBJ2-7; TRBD1 matches at 11 bases. The germline CDR1 and CDR2 sequences are SGHDN and FVKESK. This CDR3 is 16 amino acids long. The trim removed 4 bases at V and 9 bases at J, leaving 14 bases unmatched.

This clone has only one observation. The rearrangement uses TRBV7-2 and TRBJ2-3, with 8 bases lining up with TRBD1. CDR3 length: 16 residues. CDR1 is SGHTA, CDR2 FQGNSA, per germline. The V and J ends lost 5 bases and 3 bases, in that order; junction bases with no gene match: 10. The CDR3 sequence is CASSEQGGEQTDTQYF. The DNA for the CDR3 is TGTGCCAGCAGCGAACAGGGGGGAGAGCAGACAGATACGCAGTATTTT.